This TCR beta chain was profiled in a study of blood T cell repertoires in COVID-19 (dated by TCRdb to the early 2020s). Study-level background: Samples covering the acute and convalescent phases of COVID-19 were provided by collaborators in the United States, Italy and Spain. The material from the prospective study consisted of cDNA or gDNA derived from T cells, B-cell-depleted T cells, or PBMCs. The dataset comprised deeply sampled blood TCRbeta repertoires from subjects exposed to, actively infected with, or recovered from COVID-19. The repertoires were made available in a free public database intended to serve as a resource for research on the immune response to SARS-CoV-2. The samples were drawn from two sources: the first 160 participants of the ongoing ImmuneRACE study, and about 1,300 subjects contributed by 6 global collaborators. Sample metadata almost always included a de-identified subject ID, COVID-19 status, age in years and sex. Where available, HLA class I and class II types were obtained from metadata supplied by the sample provider rather than from assay-based typing.

Trimming at the junction amounts to 4 bases on V and 4 bases on J, and the germline ends lie 5 bases apart. The CDR3 runs 12 amino acids, cysteine and phenylalanine included. Of all the DNA, just the CDR3 is kept, 36 bases in frame from base 1. The collaborating institutions used their own protocols to collect whole blood in K2EDTA tubes. For TCRbeta analysis, collaborator samples were shipped as frozen whole blood, as isolated PBMCs, or as DNA extracted from either sample type. TCRbeta CDR3 regions were amplified from genomic DNA using the immunoSEQ Assay, a bias-controlled multiplex PCR. Concerning the study's data processing: Within the assay, amplification of reference gene primers was used to estimate how many nucleated cells each sample contained. Sequence reads were collapsed and filtered to measure the absolute abundance of every unique TCRbeta CDR3 rearrangement. For each sample, productive Simpson clonality was calculated as the square root of Simpson's diversity index across productive rearrangements. TCRdb holds this immuneACCESS table with in-frame rearrangements only. Some clones are missing; in checked studies, unresolved V genes explain under half, and the rest has no known cause. The V and J calls and the clone size are those of that table, but D and trimming were determined from the DNA. For this sample there are under 200,000 clones; around 90% appear just once. The biggest ten clones account for 0.53% of the sample.

Results and caveats for the whole study, not just this receptor: The quantity of clinical and demographic metadata differed by source and by participant and was supplied without curation.

Remarks on this clone: Its antigen is currently not known. No much larger clone exists at a distance of one base, and base qualities are not known.

The sequenced sample consisted of peripheral blood. This TCR came from a middle-aged man with acute or convalescent COVID-19. Recombination connected TRBV12-3 or TRBV12-4 to TRBJ1-3; the D gene identity is not certain. The CDR3 reads CASSSTGNTIYF. Read as DNA, the sequence is TGTGCCAGCAGTTCGACAGGAAACACCATATATTTT.